A selection of T cell receptor beta chains follows, all from one sample in a study of beta chain features in type 1 diabetes. The data were produced by immunoSEQ multiplex PCR, yet TCRdb's version contains in-frame clones alone and is incomplete. The repertoire holds about 320,000 clones, with approximately 14% as singletons. The specimen was central memory CD4+ T cells from blood. These TCRs come from a man aged 25 to 40 in good health. Each CDR3 is given with its conserved first and last residue. D genes are given only for firm matches. Size values are once, few and many counts, or a class for expanded clones, and some rows have none.

- | TRBJ1-5 | - | TRBV5-4 | CASSLAPNQPQHF | TGTGCCAGCAGCTTGGCCCCAAATCAGCCCCAGCATTTT
- | TRBJ2-7 | - | TRBV7-2 | CASSLGTVPYEQYF | TGTGCCAGCAGCTTAGGGACAGTCCCCTACGAGCAGTACTTC
few | TRBJ2-1 | - | TRBV5-6 | CASSPGTINEQFF | TGTGCCAGCAGCCCCGGGACGATTAATGAGCAGTTCTTC
- | TRBJ2-2 | TRBD1 | TRBV7-2 | CASSPQGQSTGELFF | TGTGCCAGCAGCCCCCAGGGACAGAGCACCGGGGAGCTGTTTTTT
few | TRBJ1-1 | - | TRBV30 | CAWSEGLALPLSAFF | TGTGCCTGGAGTGAAGGGCTAGCCCTACCTCTTTCAGCTTTCTTT
- | TRBJ2-3 | - | TRBV9 | CASSVDDGTQGDTQYF | TGTGCCAGCAGCGTAGACGACGGGACACAGGGAGATACGCAGTATTTT
many | TRBJ1-1 | TRBD1 | TRBV2 | CASSQGENTEAFF | TGTGCCAGCAGTCAGGGGGAGAACACTGAAGCTTTCTTT
few | TRBJ2-1 | - | TRBV7-2 | CASSISGTSYNEQFF | TGTGCCAGCAGCATTAGCGGAACCTCCTACAATGAGCAGTTCTTC
- | TRBJ2-3 | TRBD2 | TRBV27 | CASSWSSGAGGDTQYF | TGTGCCAGCAGTTGGTCTAGCGGGGCCGGTGGAGATACGCAGTATTTT
many | TRBJ1-1 | TRBD1 | TRBV6-1 | CASRKTGDANTEAFF | TGTGCCAGCAGGAAGACAGGGGATGCGAACACTGAAGCTTTCTTT
- | TRBJ2-7 | TRBD2 | TRBV7-7 | CASSGLAGSPPYEQYF | TGTGCCAGCAGCGGTCTAGCGGGGTCCCCTCCTTACGAGCAGTACTTC
few | TRBJ2-1 | - | TRBV6-5 | CASSSRDSGTFF | TGTGCCAGCAGTTCCCGGGACTCGGGTACGTTCTTC